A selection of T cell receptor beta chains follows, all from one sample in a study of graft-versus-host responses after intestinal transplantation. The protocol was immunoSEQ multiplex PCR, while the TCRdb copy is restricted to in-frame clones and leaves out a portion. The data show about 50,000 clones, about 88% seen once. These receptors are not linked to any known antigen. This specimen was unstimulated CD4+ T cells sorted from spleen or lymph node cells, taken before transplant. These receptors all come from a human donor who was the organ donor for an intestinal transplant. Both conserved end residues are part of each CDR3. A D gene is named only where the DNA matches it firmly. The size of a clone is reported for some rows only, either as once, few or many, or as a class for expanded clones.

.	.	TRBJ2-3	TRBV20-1	TGCAGTGCTAGGAGCGGAAATACGCAGTATTTT	CSARSGNTQYF
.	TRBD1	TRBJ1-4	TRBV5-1	TGCGCCAGCAGCTGGAAGACAGGGCCTAATGAAAAACTGTTTTTT	CASSWKTGPNEKLFF
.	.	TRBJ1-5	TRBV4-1	TGCGCCAGCAGCCAAGCAACCCAGGGTCTCAATCAGCCCCAGCATTTT	CASSQATQGLNQPQHF
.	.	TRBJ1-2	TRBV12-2	TGTGCAAGTCGCCCTATGAGGACGGCCTATGGCTACACCTTC	CASRPMRTAYGYTF
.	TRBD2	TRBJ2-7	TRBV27	TGTGCCAGCAGTTTTTTTGCGGGGGGGCCGTGGGTGAACGAGCAGTACTTC	CASSFFAGGPWVNEQYF
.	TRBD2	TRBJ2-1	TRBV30	TGTGCCTGGAGCCTAGCGGGGAGGGAGCAGTTCTTC	CAWSLAGREQFF
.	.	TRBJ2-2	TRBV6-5	TGTGCCAGCAGTTACAGGGGACTCACCGGGGAGCTGTTTTTT	CASSYRGLTGELFF
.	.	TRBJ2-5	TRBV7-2	TGTGCCAGCAGCTTAGATTCCGGGTCGGGGGCCCAGTACTTC	CASSLDSGSGAQYF
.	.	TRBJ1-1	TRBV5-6	TGTGCCAGCTACAATAGGACGAGGTGGTGGCGCGACACTGAAGCTTTCTTT	CASYNRTRWWRDTEAFF
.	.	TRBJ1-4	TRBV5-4	TGTGCCAGCAGCTTAGCTACAGGGGAAAAACTGTTTTTT	CASSLATGEKLFF
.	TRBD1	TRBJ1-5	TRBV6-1	TGTGCCAGCAGCTTTTTTGGACAGGATCAGCCCCAGCATTTT	CASSFFGQDQPQHF
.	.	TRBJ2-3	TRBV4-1	TGCGCCAGCAGCCGGGACCAGAACACAGATACGCAGTATTTT	CASSRDQNTDTQYF
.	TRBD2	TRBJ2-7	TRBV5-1	TGCGCCAGCAGCTTGGGACTAGCGGGATTCTACGAGCAGTACTTC	CASSLGLAGFYEQYF
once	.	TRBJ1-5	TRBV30	TGTGCCTGGAGCTCCCGGGGGGGCAGACCGAGGAATCAGCCCCAGCATTTT	CAWSSRGGRPRNQPQHF
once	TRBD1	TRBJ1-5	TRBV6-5	TGTGCCAGCAGTTATGGACAGGGCGGTCAGCCCCAGCATTTT	CASSYGQGGQPQHF
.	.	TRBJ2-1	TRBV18	TGTGCCAGCTCACCTCGAAACAATGAGCAGTTCTTC	CASSPRNNEQFF
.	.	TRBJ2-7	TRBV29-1	TGCAGCGTTATAGGACCTAGGGGGGAACACGAGCAGTACTTC	CSVIGPRGEHEQYF
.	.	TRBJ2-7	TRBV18	TGTGCCAGCTCACCACGAGCAGCAGACTACGAGCAGTACTTC	CASSPRAADYEQYF
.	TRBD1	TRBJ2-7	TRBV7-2	TGTGCCAGCAGCTGGACAGGGTTCACCTACGAGCAGTACTTC	CASSWTGFTYEQYF
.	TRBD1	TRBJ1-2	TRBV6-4	TGTGCCAGCAGTGCCCTACCTACAGGGGGACCTCACTATGGCTACACCTTC	CASSALPTGGPHYGYTF
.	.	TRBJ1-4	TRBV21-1	TGTGCCAGCAGCAAAGCCATGACAGGAGGGAGGAGTGAAAAACTGTTTTTT	CASSKAMTGGRSEKLFF
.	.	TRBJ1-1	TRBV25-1	TGTGCCAGCAGTCCCATACCGGGCAAAGCTTTCTTT	CASSPIPGKAFF
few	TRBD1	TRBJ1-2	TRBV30	TGTGCCTGGACTCCCGGACAGGGCTATGGCTACACCTTC	CAWTPGQGYGYTF
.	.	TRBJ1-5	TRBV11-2	TGTGCCAGCAGCGTAGGATTCGATCAGCCCCAGCATTTT	CASSVGFDQPQHF
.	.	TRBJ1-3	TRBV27	TGTGCCAGCAGTTTAGGGCCATCGATCTCTGGAAACACCATATATTTT	CASSLGPSISGNTIYF
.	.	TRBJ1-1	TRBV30	TGTGCCTGGACAAAGGGGGACACTGAAGCTTTCTTT	CAWTKGDTEAFF
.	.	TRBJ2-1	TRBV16	TGTGCCAGCAGCCAACAGGGAACGTTTAACAATGAGCAGTTCTTC	CASSQQGTFNNEQFF
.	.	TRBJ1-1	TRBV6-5	TGTGCCAGCAGTTACTCCTTCTGGGGGGGAAGAACTGAAGCTTTCTTT	CASSYSFWGGRTEAFF
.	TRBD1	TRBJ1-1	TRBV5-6	TGTGCCAGCAGCTACCAGACAGGGGTGAACACTGAAGCTTTCTTT	CASSYQTGVNTEAFF
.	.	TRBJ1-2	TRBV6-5	TGTGCCAGCAGTTATAGGGCTACACTATATGGCTACACCTTC	CASSYRATLYGYTF
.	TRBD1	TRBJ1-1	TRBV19	TGTGCCAGTAGTGCGACAGGGTGGGTGAACACTGAAGCTTTCTTT	CASSATGWVNTEAFF
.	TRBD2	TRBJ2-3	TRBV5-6	TGTGCCAGCAGCTTGACTAGCGGGGGGGCAGATACGCAGTATTTT	CASSLTSGGADTQYF
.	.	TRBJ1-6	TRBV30	TGTGCCTGGACCGGTCCTGGGGATTCACCCCTCCACTTT	CAWTGPGDSPLHF
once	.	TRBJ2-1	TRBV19	TGTGCCAGTAGTATTCAGATCGCAGCTAATGAGCAGTTCTTC	CASSIQIAANEQFF
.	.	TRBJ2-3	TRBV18	TGTGCCAGCTCACGTCGGGAAAGCACAGATACGCAGTATTTT	CASSRRESTDTQYF
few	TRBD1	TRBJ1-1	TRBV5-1	TGCGCCAGCAGTCCGGGACAGGGTAACACTGAAGCTTTCTTT	CASSPGQGNTEAFF
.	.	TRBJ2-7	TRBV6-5	TGTGCCAGCAGGAACAGGGTAATCGACGAGCAGTACTTC	CASRNRVIDEQYF